Following are 18 T cell receptor beta chains from one sample sequenced in a study of T cells in women clearing cervical HPV infection. The data were produced by immunoSEQ multiplex PCR, yet TCRdb's version contains in-frame clones alone and is incomplete. This sample's table reports about 23,000 clones. Sequencing input: blood buffy coat. These receptors were collected from a woman aged 18-70 years with a cervical HPV16 infection that either progressed to CIN3+ or cleared (not recorded which).

Worth noting for this clone: The CDR3 extends 3 residues past the end of the read, so its final part is completed from the germline J gene. The rearrangement links TRBV7-8 to TRBJ1-1, with D uncertain. Germline CDR1 reads SGHVS; CDR2 reads FQNEAQ. V was trimmed by 1 base and J by 1 base, leaving 4 bases between them. The CDR3 is 13 residues long. Partial CDR3 DNA: TGTGCCAGCAGCTTAGGAGCGAACACTGAA. Translation: CASSLGANTE. The entire CDR3 sequence reads CASSLGANTEAFF.

As regards this clone: The sequenced fragment ends 3 residues before the CDR3 boundary, so the rest is inferred from the germline J gene. The V gene is TRBV7-2, the J gene TRBJ2-5, with a possible D match to TRBD2 (6 bases). Between the trimmed V and J ends, which lost 1 base and 5 bases, there was a span of 8 bases. CDR3 length: 13 residues. Germline assignment: CDR1 SGHTA and CDR2 FQGNSA. CDR3: CASSLGGTETQYF. The sequenced CDR3 bases are TGTGCCAGCAGCTTAGGCGGGACTGAGACC.

With respect to this clone: The sequenced fragment ends 3 residues before the CDR3 boundary, so the rest is inferred from the germline J gene. The chain is built from TRBV10-3 and TRBJ2-5, with unresolved D. V gave up 2 bases and J gave up 5 bases, with 15 bases separating them. The V gene's germline CDR1 is ENHRY and CDR2 SYGVKD. The length of the CDR3 is 15 residues. The CDR3 reads CAISEGTVEVETQYF. The sequenced CDR3 bases are TGTGCCATCAGTGAGGGCACAGTCGAGGTGGAGACC.

The sequenced part of the CDR3 DNA is TGTGCCAGCAGCTCGACAGGGGGCTGGGATGAG. Protein: CASSSTGGWDE. The CDR3, in full, reads CASSSTGGWDEQFF. V usage is TRBV11-3 and J usage is TRBJ2-1; 10 bases map to TRBD1. Read data end 3 residues before the CDR3 end; the end is taken from the germline J gene. Unmatched junction bases numbered 5, after V lost 4 bases and J lost 8 bases. CDR1 and CDR2 from the germline V gene are SGHNT and YENEEA. The CDR3 has 14 amino acids.

CDR3 sequence: CASSLGGSLNEQYF. The CDR3 bases that were read are TGTGCCAGCAGCTTAGGCGGGAGCCTTAACGAG. The gene calls are TRBV7-2 and TRBJ2-7; the match to TRBD2 covers 7 bases. The CDR3 end lies 3 residues beyond the end of the read and is filled in from the germline J gene. The V segment lost 1 base and the J segment 5 bases; nucleotides outside the gene matches: 5. Germline lookup yields CDR1 SGHTA and CDR2 FQGNSA. The CDR3 covers 14 residues.

About this clone itself: The read terminates 3 residues before the CDR3 end, so the remaining end is supplied by the germline J gene. V gene TRBV11-3 combines with J gene TRBJ2-2; TRBD2 matches at 7 bases. The ends lost 5 bases at V and 6 bases at J; junction bases unmatched: 9. The germline CDR1 and CDR2 sequences are SGHNT and YENEEA. The CDR3 covers 15 residues. This CDR3 reads CASSPGEGSPGELFF. Incomplete CDR3 DNA: TGTGCCAGCAGCCCGGGGGAGGGGAGTCCCGGGGAG.

Of note for this clone: The read stops 3 residues short of the end of the CDR3; the missing end is completed from the germline J gene. The chain has TRBV28 and TRBJ2-7; 10 bases are shared with TRBD1. The V and J ends lost 3 bases and 6 bases, in that order; junction bases with no gene match: 5. CDR1 is MDHEN, CDR2 SYDVKM, per germline. There are 14 residues in the CDR3. CDR3 DNA, as far as it was read: TGTGCCAGCAGTTTGGTTGACAGGGGGCTCGAG. Protein product: CASSLVDRGLE. The entire CDR3 protein is CASSLVDRGLEQYF.

On this clone: Read sequence stops 3 residues before the CDR3 end, and the germline J gene provides the missing end. V and J are TRBV6-2 or TRBV6-3 and TRBJ2-2; TRBD1 matches 9 bases. The CDR3 has 15 amino acids. Germline CDR1 reads MNHEY; CDR2 reads SVGEGT. The CDR3 is CASKGQGAYQEKLFF. The covered CDR3 bases are TGTGCCAGCAAGGGACAGGGAGCATATCAGGAAAAG.

As regards this clone: The read ends 3 residues shy of where the CDR3 ends; the end is completed using the germline J gene. The chain recombines TRBV19 with TRBJ1-1, with 7 bases that match TRBD1. J was trimmed by 4 bases and V by 9 bases; bases with no gene match: 11. The CDR3 loop spans 14 amino acids. Germline V gene lookup returns CDR1 LNHDA and CDR2 SQIVND (reference sequence). The chain's CDR3 is CASIPGGSSTEAFF. Incomplete CDR3 DNA: TGTGCCAGCATACCAGGGGGAAGCAGCACTGAA.

In the case of this clone: The sequenced fragment ends 3 residues before the CDR3 boundary, so the rest is inferred from the germline J gene. V usage is TRBV29-1 and J usage is TRBJ2-1; possible D gene TRBD1, 6 bases. CDR3 length: 15 residues. Trimming removed 1 base from V and 7 bases from J, with 17 bases in between. The V gene's germline CDR1 is SQVTM and CDR2 ANQGSEA. CDR3 bases read: TGCAGCGTTGAAGGGGGACACCGCCTAGAGAATGAG. Its protein product is CSVEGGHRLENE. The whole CDR3 protein reads CSVEGGHRLENEQFF.

As concerns this clone: The CDR3 is cut off 3 residues early in the read; its end comes from the germline J gene. This chain connects TRBV7-9 to TRBJ2-1; TRBD2 might be the D (5 bases). Germline V gives CDR1 SEHNR, CDR2 FQNEAQ (reference sequence). V dropped 4 bases and J dropped 4 bases, with 11 bases sitting between them. The CDR3 extends over 14 amino acids. Here the CDR3 reads CASSSGGQYNEQFF. Incomplete CDR3 DNA: TGTGCCAGCAGCTCTGGCGGGCAATACAATGAG.

A word on this clone: With the read ending 3 residues before the CDR3 end, the germline J gene is used to fill in that end. The chain is built from TRBV6-1 and TRBJ2-4; 8 bases agree with TRBD1. This CDR3 is built from 15 residues. Germline V gene data show CDR1 as MNHNS and CDR2 as SASEGT. The covered CDR3 bases are TGTGCCAGCAGTGAATCCAGGGGGCAGGGTCAGCCT. Protein product: CASSESRGQGQP. The whole CDR3 sequence reads CASSESRGQGQPQYF.

Of note for this clone: Coverage ceases 3 residues before the CDR3 finishes, and the germline J gene fills in the end. This chain links TRBV6-7 with TRBJ2-5, with 8 bases fitting TRBD2. TRBV6-7 is an open reading frame whose function is uncertain. The CDR3 spans 17 residues. V dropped 0 bases and J dropped 1; count of bases not matched to a gene: 7. The part of the CDR3 DNA that was read is TGTGCCAGCAGTTACTCGACTGGCGGGGGGACCCAAGAGACC. Translation gives CASSYSTGGGTQET. The whole CDR3 protein reads CASSYSTGGGTQETQYF.

Worth noting for this clone: Read data end 3 residues before the CDR3 end; the end is taken from the germline J gene. The chain recombines TRBV30 with TRBJ2-3; TRBD2 might be the D (6 bases). V was trimmed by 4 bases and J by 1 base, leaving 18 bases between them. The CDR3 length is 16 residues. The germline gives CDR1 GTSNPN, CDR2 SVGIG (reference sequence). The CDR3 region is CAWNGVRTGGTDTQYF. CDR3 DNA, as far as it was read: TGTGCCTGGAACGGGGTTCGCACGGGGGGCACAGATACG.

Worth noting for this clone: The sequence runs out 3 residues before the end of the CDR3; the remainder is reconstructed from the germline J gene. V and J are TRBV12-3 or TRBV12-4 and TRBJ2-7, with TRBD2 as a possible D gene (7 bases). The CDR3 consists of 14 residues. V was cut by 3 bases and J by 3 bases, with 12 bases left in between. The CDR3 bases that were read are TGTGCCAGCAGTTTGGGCGGGGGCAACTACGAG. This encodes CASSLGGGNYE. The CDR3, in full, reads CASSLGGGNYEQYF.

In the case of this clone: The CDR3 end falls 3 residues outside the read, so it is completed with the germline J gene. The chain employs TRBV19 and TRBJ2-4, with D possibly TRBD1 on 6 matching bases. Per germline, CDR1 LNHDA and CDR2 SQIVND (reference sequence). There are 12 residues in the CDR3. The CDR3 protein is CADRDILHGQYF. CDR3 DNA, as far as it was read: TGTGCCGACCGGGACATTTTGCATGGT.

A word on this clone: The read is 3 residues too short to cover the CDR3 end, so that end is filled in from the germline J gene. This chain joins TRBV7-2 and TRBJ2-1, with 9 positions matching TRBD2. The germline gives CDR1 SGHTA, CDR2 FQGNSA. J was trimmed by 0 bases and V by 8 bases; bases with no gene match: 5. The CDR3 contains 15 residues. The CDR3 sequence: CASGSSGTSYNEQFF. The sequenced part of the CDR3 DNA is TGTGCCAGCGGCTCTAGCGGGACCTCCTACAATGAG.

Details on this clone: The read halts 3 residues ahead of the CDR3 end, with the missing end drawn from the germline J gene. The V call is TRBV5-6, the J call TRBJ2-3, with D perhaps matching TRBD1 (6 bases). Germline V CDR1 and CDR2: SGHDT, YYEEEE. CDR3 length: 14 amino acids. The covered CDR3 bases are TGTGCCAGCAGCTTAGGAGCTGCCGGACAGACG. Residues: CASSLGAAGQT. The full CDR3 protein is CASSLGAAGQTQYF.